Below are 18 T cell receptor beta chains sequenced from a single sample in a study of response to subunit inactivated influenza vaccine. TCRdb used MiXCR to reprocess the RT-PCR reads, holding one entry per CDR3 protein. The data hold 550,000 to 800,000 distinct CDR3 sequences, with 15% to 19% observed a single time. The source was PBMCs from blood, collected 11 to 12 days after vaccination. Source of these receptors: a man aged 45-60 years who received an inactivated influenza vaccine.

The rearrangement joins TRBV4-2 to TRBJ2-5, with D perhaps TRBD2 (7 bases). Germline loops: CDR1 LGHNA, CDR2 YNFKEQ. This CDR3 comprises 17 residues. V lost 1 base, J lost 0 bases, and 15 bases lay in between. CDR3: CASSQGGGRVHQETQYF. CDR3 DNA sequence: TGTGCCAGCAGCCAAGGGGGGGGCCGGGTCCACCAAGAGACCCAGTACTTC.

This chain links TRBV7-2 with TRBJ1-5; possibly TRBD1 for D (5 bases). The V end was cut by 4 bases, the J end by 0 bases, with 10 bases between. CDR1 SGHTA and CDR2 FQGNSA come from the germline V gene. This CDR3 is 15 amino acids long. CDR3 bases: TGTGCCAGCAGCTCCTCGGGACGTAGCAATCAGCCCCAGCATTTT. Translating gives CASSSSGRSNQPQHF.

This clonotype has ten or more counts. V is TRBV12-3 or TRBV12-4 and J is TRBJ2-2, with D possibly matching TRBD2 (6 bases). This CDR3 is built from 13 residues. Trimming pared 6 bases from V and 9 bases from J, leaving 14 bases between. The CDR3: CASSASEIRELFF. CDR3 in DNA: TGTGCCAGCAGCGCTAGCGAAATCAGGGAGCTGTTTTTT.

V gene TRBV20-1 combines with J gene TRBJ1-1; TRBD1 agrees at 7 bases. Germline V CDR1 and CDR2: DFQATT, SNEGSKA (reference sequence). V shed 6 bases, J shed 6 bases, and the junction held 10 bases outside the gene matches. This CDR3 is 13 amino acids long. Here the CDR3 DNA reads TGCAGTGCCTTAAACGACAGGGCGGCTGAAGCTTTCTTT. The encoded protein is CSALNDRAAEAFF.

The chain employs TRBV5-1 and TRBJ2-5; either TRBD1 or TRBD2 may fit D (6 bases each). CDR3 length equals 11 residues. Germline V lookup: CDR1 SGHRS, CDR2 YFSETQ. Trimming took 6 bases from V and 5 from J, leaving 8 bases between them. The CDR3 here is CASKGGETQYF. CDR3 sequence (DNA): TGCGCCAGCAAGGGGGGTGAGACCCAGTACTTC.

Only a few counts were recorded for this clonotype. The rearrangement joins TRBV5-6 to TRBJ2-7; TRBD1 is a possible D gene (6 bases). CDR1 is SGHDT, CDR2 YYEEEE, per germline. The CDR3 is 15 residues long. V was shortened by 4 bases and J by 0 bases, with 14 bases between the two germline ends. Here the CDR3 DNA reads TGTGCCAGCAGCCCAACCTGGGGACACTCCTACGAGCAGTACTTC. Protein: CASSPTWGHSYEQYF. Combining the CDR3 with reference TRBV5-6 and TRBJ2-7 gives the whole variable domain DAGVTQSPTHLIKTRGQQVTLRCSPKSGHDTVSWYQQALGQGPQFIFQYYEEEERQRGNFPDRFSGHQFPNYSSELNVNALLLGDSALYLCASSPTWGHSYEQYFGPGTRLTVT.

V gene TRBV18 combines with J gene TRBJ2-2; 9 bases match TRBD1. Germline CDR1 reads KGHSH; CDR2 reads LQKENI. The V and J ends lost 2 bases and 6 bases, in that order; junction bases with no gene match: 10. The CDR3 sequence is 17 residues long. The CDR3 spells CASSPITGTGKAGELFF. CDR3 in DNA: TGTGCCAGCTCACCAATCACCGGGACAGGGAAGGCCGGGGAGCTGTTTTTT. The full variable domain, with the rest looked up from reference TRBV18 and TRBJ2-2, is NAGVMQNPRHLVRRRGQEARLRCSPMKGHSHVYWYRQLPEEGLKFMVYLQKENIIDESGMPKERFSAEFPKEGPSILRIQQVVRGDSAAYFCASSPITGTGKAGELFFGEGSRLTVL.

This sequence joins TRBV7-2 and TRBJ2-1; D gene uncertain. Per the germline V gene, CDR1 is SGHTA and CDR2 is FQGNSA. V was trimmed by 4 bases and J by 0 bases, leaving 16 bases between them. The CDR3 is 17 residues long. CDR3 DNA sequence: TGTGCCAGCAGCTCGCGGACGTTGCTTAGCTCCTACAATGAGCAGTTCTTC. Its protein is CASSSRTLLSSYNEQFF.

This clonotype was found a few times. Here the CDR3 reads CASSLARGNTIYF. The CDR3 DNA follows: TGTGCCAGCAGCTTGGCTCGGGGAAACACCATATATTTT. The genes are TRBV5-4 and TRBJ1-3; no firm D call. Germline V gives CDR1 SGHNT, CDR2 YYREEE (reference sequence). This CDR3 is 13 amino acids long. Between the trimmed V and J ends, which lost 0 bases and 4 bases, there was a span of 5 bases.

DNA for the CDR3: TGTGCCAGCAGTTTATGGGGGCCGGAAAATCAGCCCCAGCATTTT. As protein: CASSLWGPENQPQHF. The chain uses TRBV28 and TRBJ1-5; tentatively, D is TRBD1 (5 bases). Trimming pared 0 bases from V and 4 bases from J, leaving 10 bases between. From germline, CDR1 is MDHEN and CDR2 SYDVKM. This CDR3 region has 15 residues.

In this sample, this clonotype turned up many times. This CDR3 reads CASSPGTSGADTQYF. The CDR3 DNA reads TGTGCCAGCAGCCCCGGGACTAGCGGGGCCGATACGCAGTATTTT. The rearrangement uses TRBV14 and TRBJ2-3; 13 bases line up with TRBD2. In germline, CDR1 is SGHDN, CDR2 FVKESK. This CDR3 region has 15 residues. V lost 4 bases, J lost 6 bases, and 4 bases stayed unmatched.

The chain has TRBV23-1 and TRBJ2-5; either TRBD1 or TRBD2 may fit D (5 bases each). TRBV23-1 is an ORF, and what it does is uncertain. Trimming took off 5 bases at V and 5 bases at J, with 21 bases between the two ends. This CDR3 spans 16 amino acids. The CDR3 reads CASSVDRWGKRETQYF. In DNA form, the CDR3 reads TGCGCCAGCAGTGTCGATAGGTGGGGGAAGAGGGAGACCCAGTACTTC.

This clonotype was counted a few times. V usage is TRBV20-1 and J usage is TRBJ1-1; TRBD1 agrees at 7 bases. From germline, CDR1 is DFQATT and CDR2 SNEGSKA (reference sequence). Trimming took 3 bases from V and 6 from J; bases not matched to a gene: 10. This CDR3 spans 14 amino acids. CDR3 amino acids: CSASRQGTVAEAFF. The CDR3 bases are TGCAGTGCTAGCCGACAGGGAACGGTAGCTGAAGCTTTCTTT.

This clonotype was observed at least ten times. The chain joins TRBV7-3 to TRBJ2-3; 12 bases align to TRBD2. Trimming removed 4 bases from V and 5 bases from J; junction bases left unmatched: 1. CDR3 length: 14 residues. From germline, CDR1 is SGHTA and CDR2 FQGTGA. The CDR3 coding sequence is TGTGCCAGCAGCTCGGGACTAGCGGGAGATACGCAGTATTTT. This translates into CASSSGLAGDTQYF.

This clonotype was detected a few times. This chain joins TRBV10-3 and TRBJ2-1, with D tentatively TRBD2 (5 bases). V was pared by 2 bases and J by 8 bases, with 7 bases between. Germline CDR1 reads ENHRY; CDR2 reads SYGVKD. The CDR3 has 12 amino acids. The CDR3 bases are TGTGCCATCAGTGAGATCGGGGATGAGCAGTTCTTC. It codes for CAISEIGDEQFF.

This chain connects TRBV20-1 to TRBJ2-7; 7 nucleotides agree with TRBD1. CDR3 length equals 13 residues. CDR1 is DFQATT and CDR2 is SNEGSKA in the germline V gene (reference sequence). Trimming removed 6 bases from V and 2 bases from J; junction bases left unmatched: 7. Here the CDR3 reads CSATSGQPYEQYF. DNA of the CDR3: TGCAGTGCCACTTCGGGACAGCCCTACGAGCAGTACTTC.

A few counts support this clonotype. The chain is built from TRBV4-1 and TRBJ2-5; 10 bases line up with TRBD2. The length of the CDR3 is 15 residues. The germline CDR1 and CDR2 sequences are MGHRA and YSYEKL. V was clipped by 4 bases and J by 1 base; unmatched bases: 3. CDR3 sequence: CASSLGTSAQETQYF. In DNA, the CDR3 is TGCGCCAGCAGCCTGGGGACTAGCGCCCAAGAGACCCAGTACTTC.

This clonotype was found many times. V and J are TRBV7-6 and TRBJ2-5; 8 nucleotides line up with TRBD2. The CDR3 loop spans 12 amino acids. Trimming took 8 bases from V and 5 from J; bases not matched to a gene: 4. Germline CDR1 reads SGHVS; CDR2 reads FNYEAQ. CDR3 nucleotide sequence: TGTGCCAGCCGGGGGGGCCGGGAGACCCAGTACTTC. It is translated as CASRGGRETQYF.